This paragraph reports one TCR beta chain. The sample is drawn from a study of cytomegalovirus exposure and HLA in healthy donors. The assay was immunoSEQ multiplex PCR, and TCRdb's table has in-frame clones only and misses some. The repertoire consists of fewer than 400,000 clones, with around 90% occurring once and the leading ten covering around 0.88%. CDR3 size: 14 residues. Between the trimmed V and J ends, which lost 1 base and 7 bases, there was a span of 10 bases. Germline V gene sequence: CDR1 SGHNT, CDR2 YENEEA. The rearrangement uses TRBV11-3 and TRBJ2-2; no clear D. This clonotype was sampled from a man under 40 in good health and CMV-seronegative. The sequenced sample was PBMCs. In DNA, the CDR3 is TGTGCCAGCAGCTTAGTGTCACAATACGGGGAGCTGTTTTTT. The encoded protein is CASSLVSQYGELFF.